Listed here are 23 T cell receptor beta chains from one sample, sequenced in a study of T cell clones after liver transplantation. Generated by immunoSEQ multiplex PCR, the TCRdb table keeps only in-frame clones and is missing some. This sample carries about 76,000 clones, 70% to 90% of them seen once, and the ten largest clones take 2.5% to 3%. Material: CD4+ T cells from blood, obtained at the 22-month timepoint. These receptors were taken from a human patient who received a liver transplant. Some T cells may arise from the graft donor.

This chain joins TRBV5-4 and TRBJ2-2, with D perhaps matching TRBD2 (6 bases). The CDR3 covers 16 residues. Germline-derived CDR1 and CDR2 are SGHNT and YYREEE (reference sequence). The V and J ends lost 0 bases and 4 bases respectively, with 13 bases between them. CDR3 protein: CASSLVSPRGTGELFF. The CDR3 bases are TGTGCCAGCAGCTTGGTGTCCCCGCGGGGCACCGGGGAGCTGTTTTTT.

V is TRBV5-1 and J is TRBJ2-5, with TRBD1 matching 9 bases. The ends lost 4 bases at V and 4 bases at J; junction bases unmatched: 5. The germline gives CDR1 SGHRS, CDR2 YFSETQ. The CDR3 length is 14 residues. DNA for the CDR3: TGCGCCAGCAGCCCAATGACAGGGGGAGAGACCCAGTACTTC. Its protein is CASSPMTGGETQYF.

This chain links TRBV7-6 with TRBJ2-5, with a possible D match to TRBD1 (6 bases). V shed 2 bases and J shed 6 bases, with 13 bases lying between them. Germline lookup yields CDR1 SGHVS and CDR2 FNYEAQ. This CDR3 comprises 14 residues. The DNA of the CDR3 is TGTGCCAGCAGCTTACGTCAGGGGCTGCAGACCCAGTACTTC. This translates into CASSLRQGLQTQYF. Full variable domain (rest looked up from reference TRBV7-6 and TRBJ2-5): GAGVSQSPRYKVTKRGQDVALRCDPISGHVSLYWYRQALGQGPEFLTYFNYEAQQDKSGLPNDRFSAERPEGSISTLTIQRTEQRDSAMYRCASSLRQGLQTQYFGPGTRLLVL.

The chain joins TRBV7-2 to TRBJ2-3; D remains unclear. CDR1 is SGHTA and CDR2 is FQGNSA in the germline V gene. This CDR3 comprises 13 residues. With 0 bases removed from V and 4 bases from J, the gap between germline ends came to 5 bases. The CDR3 nucleotides read TGTGCCAGCAGCTTAGCCCATCCAGATACGCAGTATTTT. This encodes CASSLAHPDTQYF.

The chain is built from TRBV7-5 and TRBJ2-7; whether TRBD1, the table's D call, matches the DNA was not checked. TRBV7-5 is deemed a pseudogene. The CDR3 consists of 16 residues. In nucleotides, the CDR3 is TGTGTCAGAAGCTTACTGGGGGCGACCAGGACCTACGAGCAGTACTTC. Its protein product is CVRSLLGATRTYEQYF.

This chain joins TRBV9 and TRBJ2-7; 9 bases match TRBD2. Trimming at V came to 0 bases and at J to 5 bases, leaving 9 bases not matched to a gene. The CDR3 loop spans 16 amino acids. The germline V gene encodes CDR1 SGDLS and CDR2 YYNGEE. The CDR3 coding sequence is TGTGCCAGCAGCGTAGTAGGGGGACTAGCATCTGACGAGCAGTACTTC. Its protein is CASSVVGGLASDEQYF. The full variable domain, in which reference TRBV9 and TRBJ2-7 provide the parts outside the CDR3, is DSGVTQTPKHLITATGQRVTLRCSPRSGDLSVYWYQQSLDQGLQFLIQYYNGEERAKGNILERFSAQQFPDLHSELNLSSLELGDSALYFCASSVVGGLASDEQYFGPGTRLTVT.

The chain employs TRBV25-1 and TRBJ1-5, with D unclear. CDR3 size: 13 residues. Germline CDR1 MGHDK, CDR2 SYGVNS. The V and J ends lost 3 bases and 0 bases respectively, with 3 bases between them. The CDR3 here is CASSEGSNQPQHF. CDR3 nucleotide sequence: TGTGCCAGCAGTGAGGGTAGCAATCAGCCCCAGCATTTT.

The rearrangement uses TRBV7-2 and TRBJ2-5; no clear D. This CDR3 is built from 13 residues. V lost 3 bases and J 3 bases, leaving 8 bases between the germline ends. CDR1 is SGHTA, CDR2 FQGNSA, per germline. For the CDR3, the DNA is TGTGCCAGCAGCTTGGTCCGGGAAGAGACCCAGTACTTC. Translated, it gives CASSLVREETQYF. The whole variable domain, remainder taken from reference TRBV7-2 and TRBJ2-5, is GAGVSQSPSNKVTEKGKDVELRCDPISGHTALYWYRQSLGQGLEFLIYFQGNSAPDKSGLPSDRFSAERTGGSVSTLTIQRTQQEDSAVYLCASSLVREETQYFGPGTRLLVL.

The gene calls are TRBV7-2 and TRBJ2-1; D remains unclear. CDR3 length equals 16 residues. The germline V and J ends were trimmed by 1 base and 1 base, with 11 bases remaining between them. Germline V gene data show CDR1 as SGHTA and CDR2 as FQGNSA. Here the CDR3 reads CASSLVSGPSYNEQFF. The CDR3 region has the DNA TGTGCCAGCAGCTTAGTTTCAGGCCCTTCCTACAATGAGCAGTTCTTC.

The chain recombines TRBV5-4 with TRBJ2-3, with 9 bases lining up with TRBD2. The CDR3 has 17 residues. The V gene's germline CDR1 is SGHNT and CDR2 YYREEE (reference sequence). The trim removed 4 bases at V and 0 bases at J, leaving 9 bases unmatched. CDR3 residues: CASSRRMAGGSTDTQYF. CDR3 coding DNA: TGTGCCAGCAGCCGCCGAATGGCGGGAGGGAGCACAGATACGCAGTATTTT.

The chain has TRBV9 and TRBJ2-3; 8 bases agree with TRBD2. CDR3 size: 15 residues. The germline V gene encodes CDR1 SGDLS and CDR2 YYNGEE. The V gene end was trimmed by 2 bases and the J gene end by 5 bases; junction bases not matched to a gene: 7. This chain's CDR3 is CASSVLGLAGDTQYF. The CDR3 coding sequence is TGTGCCAGCAGCGTTCTAGGACTAGCAGGAGATACGCAGTATTTT.

The chain uses TRBV7-9 and TRBJ1-5; D remains ambiguous. The CDR3 is 14 residues long. V lost 4 bases and J lost 7, with 14 bases in between. Germline CDR1 and CDR2: SEHNR and FQNEAQ (reference sequence). CDR3 sequence reads: CASSYINSQQPQHF. The CDR3 DNA reads as TGTGCCAGCAGCTATATTAATTCACAACAGCCCCAGCATTTT. The whole variable domain, filled in from reference TRBV7-9 and TRBJ1-5, reads DTGVSQNPRHKITKRGQNVTFRCDPISEHNRLYWYRQTLGQGPEFLTYFQNEAQLEKSRLLSDRFSAERPKGSFSTLEIQRTEQGDSAMYLCASSYINSQQPQHFGDGTRLSIL.

This clone was counted only a few times. The rearrangement uses TRBV4-2 and TRBJ2-7; no definite D call. The CDR3 consists of 16 residues. The germline gives CDR1 LGHNA, CDR2 YNFKEQ. Trimming cost V 4 bases and J 2 bases, with 18 bases left between them. The CDR3 nucleotides read TGTGCCAGCAGCCCGAACGAGGCCCTAGGACCCTACGAGCAGTACTTC. Amino acids: CASSPNEALGPYEQYF.

The J gene is TRBJ2-5, the V gene TRBV7-2, with 9 bases fitting TRBD2. Looked up from germline, CDR1 is SGHTA and CDR2 is FQGNSA. The CDR3 extends over 14 amino acids. Losses at the gene ends were 5 bases for V and 4 bases for J; bases not matched to a gene: 5. The CDR3 DNA reads TGTGCCAGCAGCCGCGGGGGGGCCAGAGAGACCCAGTACTTC. Its translation is CASSRGGARETQYF.

This chain joins TRBV5-6 and TRBJ2-5; 9 bases match TRBD1. After removal of 4 bases from V and 3 bases from J, the junction contained 7 bases not matched to a gene. The CDR3 totals 15 residues. Germline V CDR1 and CDR2: SGHDT, YYEEEE. The CDR3 DNA sequence: TGTGCCAGCAGCGTACCGGGACAGGGAGAAGAGACCCAGTACTTC. Its translation is CASSVPGQGEETQYF.

The chain employs TRBV4-3 and TRBJ2-5, with D unresolved. The CDR3 runs to 15 residues. The V end was cut by 4 bases, the J end by 0 bases, with 12 bases between. CDR1 is LGHNA and CDR2 is YSLEER in the germline V gene. The CDR3 protein is CASSPGGYNQETQYF. In DNA form, the CDR3 reads TGCGCCAGCAGCCCAGGCGGCTATAACCAAGAGACCCAGTACTTC.

The chain employs TRBV30 and TRBJ1-5; no clear D. Trimming shortened V by 7 bases and J by 4 bases, and 11 bases separated the two germline ends. The CDR3 extends over 12 amino acids. Germline V gene data show CDR1 as GTSNPN and CDR2 as SVGIG (reference sequence). The CDR3 loop reads CASSDRNQPQHF. The CDR3 DNA sequence: TGTGCCTCGTCCGATAGAAATCAGCCCCAGCATTTT.

The chain recombines TRBV11-2 with TRBJ2-7; 10 nucleotides line up with TRBD1. The CDR3 totals 14 residues. V was pared by 4 bases and J by 4 bases, with 4 bases of the junction left unmatched. CDR1 and CDR2 from the germline V gene are SGHAT and FQNNGV. The CDR3 bases are TGTGCCAGCAGCTGGTGGACAGGGGGTTACGAGCAGTACTTC. This codes for CASSWWTGGYEQYF.

The V call is TRBV5-1, the J call TRBJ2-3; 7 bases map to TRBD1. CDR3 size: 14 residues. Germline-derived CDR1 and CDR2 are SGHRS and YFSETQ. With 5 bases clipped from V and 4 bases from J, the junction kept 7 bases outside the gene matches. CDR3 loop: CASRPGQVADTQYF. As DNA, the CDR3 is TGCGCCAGCAGACCCGGACAGGTGGCAGATACGCAGTATTTT. Full variable domain (missing parts from reference TRBV5-1 and TRBJ2-3): KAGVTQTPRYLIKTRGQQVTLSCSPISGHRSVSWYQQTPGQGLQFLFEYFSETQRNKGNFPGRFSGRQFSNSRSEMNVSTLELGDSALYLCASRPGQVADTQYFGPGTRLTVL.

The sample holds one count of this clone. The chain employs TRBV19 and TRBJ2-1, with TRBD1 matching over 8 bases. Germline V gene data show CDR1 as LNHDA and CDR2 as SQIVND (reference sequence). Losses at the gene ends were 2 bases for V and 3 bases for J; bases not matched to a gene: 0. The CDR3 is 14 residues long. CDR3 region: CASSITGGYNEQFF. The DNA of the CDR3 is TGTGCCAGTAGTATAACAGGGGGCTACAATGAGCAGTTCTTC.

V usage is TRBV5-4 and J usage is TRBJ2-7; 10 bases match TRBD1. The CDR3 runs to 14 residues. J lost 2 bases, V lost 6 bases, and 5 bases had no gene match. Germline CDR1 SGHNT, CDR2 YYREEE (reference sequence). CDR3 DNA: TGTGCCAGCAAGGACAGGGGGGGTACCTACGAGCAGTACTTC. As protein: CASKDRGGTYEQYF.

CDR3 in DNA: TGTGCCAGCAGCTCCGGTACCGGGACAGGGGGAAACTATGGCTACACCTTC. Its translation: CASSSGTGTGGNYGYTF. The chain employs TRBV7-8 and TRBJ1-2, with 11 positions matching TRBD1. With 4 bases clipped from V and 2 bases from J, the junction kept 9 bases outside the gene matches. Germline lookup yields CDR1 SGHVS and CDR2 FQNEAQ. The CDR3 is 17 amino acids.

This chain links TRBV6-1 with TRBJ1-2; D is undetermined. CDR3 length: 15 residues. Germline CDR1 is MNHNS and CDR2 is SASEGT. V lost 4 bases, J lost 4 bases, and 16 bases lay in between. CDR3 amino acids: CASSANVAAAYGYTF. CDR3 nucleotide sequence: TGTGCCAGCAGTGCAAATGTGGCGGCGGCCTATGGCTACACCTTC.